The T cell receptor (beta chain) under discussion was sequenced for a study of T cell changes during pregnancy in multiple sclerosis. As to this clone: The sample holds other DNA sequences that translate to the same CDR3.

Profiled with immunoSEQ multiplex PCR; TCRdb holds only in-frame clones, not every one. Altogether about 42,000 clones are present, roughly 80% being singletons, with the ten largest covering about 0.6%. The length of the CDR3 is 12 residues. The V segment lost 5 bases and the J segment 5 bases; nucleotides outside the gene matches: 2. Germline V gene data show CDR1 as MDHEN and CDR2 as SYDVKM. Source: CD4+ T cells from peripheral blood mononuclear cells, taken before pregnancy. The receptor comes from a female donor with multiple sclerosis, enrolled in a pregnancy study. This chain connects TRBV28 to TRBJ1-1; the match to TRBD1 covers 7 bases. The CDR3 DNA is TGTGCCAGCAGTCTACAGGGGACTGAAGCTTTCTTT. Encoded protein: CASSLQGTEAFF.